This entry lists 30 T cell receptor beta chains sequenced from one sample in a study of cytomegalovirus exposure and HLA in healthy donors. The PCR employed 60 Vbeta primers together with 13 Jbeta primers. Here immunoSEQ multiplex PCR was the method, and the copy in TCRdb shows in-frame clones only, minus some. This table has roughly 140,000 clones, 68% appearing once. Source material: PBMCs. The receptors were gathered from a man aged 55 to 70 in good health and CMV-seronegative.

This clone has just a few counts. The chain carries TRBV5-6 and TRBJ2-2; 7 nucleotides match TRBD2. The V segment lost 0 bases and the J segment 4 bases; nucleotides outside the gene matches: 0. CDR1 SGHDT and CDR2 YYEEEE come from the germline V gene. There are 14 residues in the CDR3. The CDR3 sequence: CASSLGTSTGELFF. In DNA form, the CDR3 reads TGTGCCAGCAGCTTGGGGACTAGCACCGGGGAGCTGTTTTTT.

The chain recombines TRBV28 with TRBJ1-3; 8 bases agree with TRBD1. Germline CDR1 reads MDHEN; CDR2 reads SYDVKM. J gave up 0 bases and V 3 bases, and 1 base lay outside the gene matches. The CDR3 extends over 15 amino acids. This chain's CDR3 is CASSFGQGSGNTIYF. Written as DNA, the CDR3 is TGTGCCAGCAGTTTCGGACAGGGCTCTGGAAACACCATATATTTT.

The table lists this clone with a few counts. CDR3 amino acids: CASSYKRGQGAETQYF. CDR3 coding DNA: TGTGCCAGCAGTTACAAGCGAGGACAGGGGGCCGAGACCCAGTACTTC. The V gene is TRBV6-5, the J gene TRBJ2-5, with TRBD1 identical over 11 bases. Germline CDR1 is MNHEY and CDR2 is SVGAGI. The CDR3 runs 16 residues. V lost 2 bases and J lost 5; bases outside the gene matches: 7.

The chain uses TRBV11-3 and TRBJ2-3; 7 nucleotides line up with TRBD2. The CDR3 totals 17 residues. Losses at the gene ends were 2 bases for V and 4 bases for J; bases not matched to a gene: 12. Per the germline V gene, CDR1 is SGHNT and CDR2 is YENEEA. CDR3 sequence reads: CASSLRSAGVGPDTQYF. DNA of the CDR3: TGTGCCAGCAGCTTAAGGTCGGCGGGAGTGGGTCCAGATACGCAGTATTTT. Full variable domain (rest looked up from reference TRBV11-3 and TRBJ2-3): EAGVVQSPRYKIIEKKQPVAFWCNPISGHNTLYWYLQNLGQGPELLIRYENEEAVDDSQLPKDRFSAERLKGVDSTLKIQPAELGDSAVYLCASSLRSAGVGPDTQYFGPGTRLTVL.

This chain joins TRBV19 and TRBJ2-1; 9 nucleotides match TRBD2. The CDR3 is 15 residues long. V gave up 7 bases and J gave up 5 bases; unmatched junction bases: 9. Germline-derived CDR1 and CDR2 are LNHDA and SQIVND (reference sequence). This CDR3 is CASNYSGSVDNEQFF. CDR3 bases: TGTGCCAGTAACTATAGCGGGAGCGTCGACAATGAGCAGTTCTTC.

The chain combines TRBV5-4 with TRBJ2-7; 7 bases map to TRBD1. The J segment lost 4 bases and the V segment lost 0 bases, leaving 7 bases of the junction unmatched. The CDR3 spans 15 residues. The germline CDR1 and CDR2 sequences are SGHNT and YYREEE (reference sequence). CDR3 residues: CASSLEGTAPYEQYF. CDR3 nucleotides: TGTGCCAGCAGCTTGGAGGGGACAGCCCCATACGAGCAGTACTTC.

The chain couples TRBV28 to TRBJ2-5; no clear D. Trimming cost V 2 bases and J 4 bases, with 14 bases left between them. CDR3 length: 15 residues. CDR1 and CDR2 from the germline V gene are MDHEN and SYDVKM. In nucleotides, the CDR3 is TGTGCCAGCAGTTTAGCGTCCCAAGGCGGAGAGACCCAGTACTTC. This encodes CASSLASQGGETQYF.

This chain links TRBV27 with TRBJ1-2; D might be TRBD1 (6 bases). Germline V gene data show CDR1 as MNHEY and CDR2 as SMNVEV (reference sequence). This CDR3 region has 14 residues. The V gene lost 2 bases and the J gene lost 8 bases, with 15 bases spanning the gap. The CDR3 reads CASSLVGTSRGYTF. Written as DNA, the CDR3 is TGTGCCAGCAGTTTAGTCGGGACATCGCGGGGCTACACCTTC.

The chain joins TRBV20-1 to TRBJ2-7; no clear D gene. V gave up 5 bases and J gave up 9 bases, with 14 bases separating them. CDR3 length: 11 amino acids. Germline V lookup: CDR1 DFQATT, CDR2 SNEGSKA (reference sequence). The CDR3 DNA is TGCAGTGCTGTCATGGGCAGTCGGCAGTACTTC. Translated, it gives CSAVMGSRQYF.

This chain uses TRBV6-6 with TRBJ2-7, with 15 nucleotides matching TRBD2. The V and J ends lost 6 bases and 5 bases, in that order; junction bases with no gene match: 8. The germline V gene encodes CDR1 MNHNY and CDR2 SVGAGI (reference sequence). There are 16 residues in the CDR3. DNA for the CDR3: TGTGCCAGCAGACGCGGACTAGCGGGAGGGCGGAACGAGCAGTACTTC. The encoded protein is CASRRGLAGGRNEQYF.

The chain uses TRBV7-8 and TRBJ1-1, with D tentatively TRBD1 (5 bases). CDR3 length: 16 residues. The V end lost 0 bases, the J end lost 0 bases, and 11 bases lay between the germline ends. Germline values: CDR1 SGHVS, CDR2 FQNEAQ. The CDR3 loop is CASSLAATVVNTEAFF. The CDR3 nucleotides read TGTGCCAGCAGCTTAGCGGCGACAGTCGTGAACACTGAAGCTTTCTTT.

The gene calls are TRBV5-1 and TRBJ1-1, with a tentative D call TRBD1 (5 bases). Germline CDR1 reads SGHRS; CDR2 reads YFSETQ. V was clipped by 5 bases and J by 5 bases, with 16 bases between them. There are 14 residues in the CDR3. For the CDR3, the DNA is TGCGCCAGCAGACCCGGGGGAAGCGGTACTGAAGCTTTCTTT. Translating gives CASRPGGSGTEAFF.

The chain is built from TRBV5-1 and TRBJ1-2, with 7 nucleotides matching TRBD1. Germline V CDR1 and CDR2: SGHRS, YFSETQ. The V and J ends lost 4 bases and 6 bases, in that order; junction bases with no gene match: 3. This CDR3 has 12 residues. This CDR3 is CASSPQGDGYTF. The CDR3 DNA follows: TGCGCCAGCAGCCCCCAGGGGGATGGCTACACCTTC.

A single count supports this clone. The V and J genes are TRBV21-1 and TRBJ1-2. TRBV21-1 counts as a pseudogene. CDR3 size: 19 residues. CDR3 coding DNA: TGTGCCAGCAGCAAAGTGGGGGGTACTCCGCCCTCAGTTCCCTATGGCTACACCTTC. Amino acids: CASSKVGGTPPSVPYGYTF.

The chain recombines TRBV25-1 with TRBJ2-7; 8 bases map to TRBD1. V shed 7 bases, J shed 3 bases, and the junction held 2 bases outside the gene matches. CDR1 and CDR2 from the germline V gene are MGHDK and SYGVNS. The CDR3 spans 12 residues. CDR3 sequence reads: CASTGGLYEQYF. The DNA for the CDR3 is TGTGCCAGCACAGGGGGCCTCTACGAGCAGTACTTC.

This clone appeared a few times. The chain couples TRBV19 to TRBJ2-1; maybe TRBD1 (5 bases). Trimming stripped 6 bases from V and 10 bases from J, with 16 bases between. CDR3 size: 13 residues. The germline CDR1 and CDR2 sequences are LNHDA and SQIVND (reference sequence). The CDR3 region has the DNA TGTGCCAGTAGCCCAGGGTTCACTGACGAGCAGTTCTTC. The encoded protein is CASSPGFTDEQFF.

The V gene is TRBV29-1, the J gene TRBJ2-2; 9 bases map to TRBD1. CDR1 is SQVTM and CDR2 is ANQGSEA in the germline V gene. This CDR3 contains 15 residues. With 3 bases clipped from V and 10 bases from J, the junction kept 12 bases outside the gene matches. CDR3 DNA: TGCAGCGTTGATCTCCGGACAGGGGCAAGGAAGGAGCTGTTTTTT. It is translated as CSVDLRTGARKELFF.

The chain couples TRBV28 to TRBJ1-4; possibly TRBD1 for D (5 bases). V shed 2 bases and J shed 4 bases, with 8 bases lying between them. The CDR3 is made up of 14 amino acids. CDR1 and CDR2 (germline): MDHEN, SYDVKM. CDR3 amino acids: CASSLDSVNEKLFF. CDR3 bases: TGTGCCAGCAGTTTAGACAGTGTTAATGAAAAACTGTTTTTT. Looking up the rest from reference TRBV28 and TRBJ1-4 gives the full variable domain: DVKVTQSSRYLVKRTGEKVFLECVQDMDHENMFWYRQDPGLGLRLIYFSYDVKMKEKGDIPEGYSVSREKKERFSLILESASTNQTSMYLCASSLDSVNEKLFFGSGTQLSVL.

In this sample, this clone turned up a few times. CDR3 in amino acids: CASSSVGGTYEQYF. As DNA, the CDR3 is TGTGCCAGCAGTTCCGTGGGGGGGACCTACGAGCAGTACTTC. This chain uses TRBV28 with TRBJ2-7; 7 bases line up with TRBD2. The CDR3 is 14 residues long. V dropped 4 bases and J dropped 2; count of bases not matched to a gene: 5. Germline loops: CDR1 MDHEN, CDR2 SYDVKM. Using reference TRBV28 and TRBJ2-7 for the parts outside the CDR3, the full variable domain is DVKVTQSSRYLVKRTGEKVFLECVQDMDHENMFWYRQDPGLGLRLIYFSYDVKMKEKGDIPEGYSVSREKKERFSLILESASTNQTSMYLCASSSVGGTYEQYFGPGTRLTVT.

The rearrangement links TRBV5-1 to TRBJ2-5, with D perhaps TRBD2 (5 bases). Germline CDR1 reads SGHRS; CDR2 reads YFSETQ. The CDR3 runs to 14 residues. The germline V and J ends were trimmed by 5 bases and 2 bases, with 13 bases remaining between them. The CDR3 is CASREPGGQETQYF. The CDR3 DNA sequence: TGCGCCAGCAGGGAGCCCGGCGGGCAAGAGACCCAGTACTTC.

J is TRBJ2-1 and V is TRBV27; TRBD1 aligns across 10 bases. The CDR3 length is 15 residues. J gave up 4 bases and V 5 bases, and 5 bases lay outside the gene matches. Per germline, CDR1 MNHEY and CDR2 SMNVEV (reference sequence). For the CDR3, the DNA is TGTGCCAGCAGTCCGGGACAGGGGCTATACAATGAGCAGTTCTTC. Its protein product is CASSPGQGLYNEQFF.

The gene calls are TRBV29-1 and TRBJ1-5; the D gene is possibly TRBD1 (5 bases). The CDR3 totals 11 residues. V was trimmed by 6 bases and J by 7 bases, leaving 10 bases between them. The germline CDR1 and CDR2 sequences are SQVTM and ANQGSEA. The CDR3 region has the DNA TGCAGCGTGCAGGGTGGGCAGCCCCAGCATTTT. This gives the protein CSVQGGQPQHF.

The DNA of the CDR3 is TGTGCCAGCAGCGGGGGGATAAACACCGGGGAGCTGTTTTTT. As protein: CASSGGINTGELFF. V is TRBV5-6 and J is TRBJ2-2; D possibly corresponds to TRBD2 (6 bases). The CDR3 loop spans 14 amino acids. Germline lookup yields CDR1 SGHDT and CDR2 YYEEEE. Deletions cut 4 bases from V and 2 bases from J, with 9 bases between.

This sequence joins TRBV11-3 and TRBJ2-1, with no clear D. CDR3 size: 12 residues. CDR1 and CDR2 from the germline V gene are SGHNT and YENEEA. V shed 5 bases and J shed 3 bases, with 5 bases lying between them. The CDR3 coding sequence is TGTGCCAGCAGCGAGAACTACAATGAGCAGTTCTTC. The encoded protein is CASSENYNEQFF. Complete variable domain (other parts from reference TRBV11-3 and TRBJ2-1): EAGVVQSPRYKIIEKKQPVAFWCNPISGHNTLYWYLQNLGQGPELLIRYENEEAVDDSQLPKDRFSAERLKGVDSTLKIQPAELGDSAVYLCASSENYNEQFFGPGTRLTVL.

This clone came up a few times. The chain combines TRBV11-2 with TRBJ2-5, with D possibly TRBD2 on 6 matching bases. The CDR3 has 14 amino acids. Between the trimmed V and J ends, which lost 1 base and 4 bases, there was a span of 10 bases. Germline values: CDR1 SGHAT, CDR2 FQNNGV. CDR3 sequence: CASSLVGGIETQYF. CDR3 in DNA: TGTGCCAGCAGCTTAGTTGGGGGGATAGAGACCCAGTACTTC.

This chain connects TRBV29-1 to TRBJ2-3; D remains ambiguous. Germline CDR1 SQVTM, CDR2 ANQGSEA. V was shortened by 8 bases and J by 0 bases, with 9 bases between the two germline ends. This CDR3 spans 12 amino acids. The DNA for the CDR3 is TGCAGCCAGGAAACTAGCACAGATACGCAGTATTTT. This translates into CSQETSTDTQYF.

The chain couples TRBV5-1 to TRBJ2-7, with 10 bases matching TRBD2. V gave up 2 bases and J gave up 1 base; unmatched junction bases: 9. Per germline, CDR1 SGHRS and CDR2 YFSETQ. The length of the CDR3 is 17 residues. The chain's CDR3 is CASSLRTSGGLSYEQYF. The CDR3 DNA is TGCGCCAGCAGCTTACGGACTAGCGGCGGACTTTCCTACGAGCAGTACTTC.

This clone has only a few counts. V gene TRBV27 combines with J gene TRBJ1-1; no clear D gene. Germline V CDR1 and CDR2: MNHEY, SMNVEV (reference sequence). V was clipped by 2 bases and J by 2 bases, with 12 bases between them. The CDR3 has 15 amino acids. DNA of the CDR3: TGTGCCAGCAGTTTACGGATCCGGGGTAACACTGAAGCTTTCTTT. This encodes CASSLRIRGNTEAFF.

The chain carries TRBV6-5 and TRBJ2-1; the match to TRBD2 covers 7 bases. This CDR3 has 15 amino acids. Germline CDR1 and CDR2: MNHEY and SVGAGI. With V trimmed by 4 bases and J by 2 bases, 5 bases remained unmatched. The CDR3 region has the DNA TGTGCCAGCAGTTCTCCTAGCGGAACCTACAATGAGCAGTTCTTC. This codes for CASSSPSGTYNEQFF.

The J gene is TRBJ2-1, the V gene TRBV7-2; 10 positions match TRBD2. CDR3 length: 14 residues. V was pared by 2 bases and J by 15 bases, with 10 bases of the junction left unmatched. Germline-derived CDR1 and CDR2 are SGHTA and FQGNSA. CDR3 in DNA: TGTGCCAGCAGCTTAAGGACTAGCGGCCACGTCCGGTTCTTC. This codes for CASSLRTSGHVRFF. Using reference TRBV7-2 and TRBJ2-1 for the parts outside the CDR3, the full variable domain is GAGVSQSPSNKVTEKGKDVELRCDPISGHTALYWYRQSLGQGLEFLIYFQGNSAPDKSGLPSDRFSAERTGGSVSTLTIQRTQQEDSAVYLCASSLRTSGHVRFFGPGTRLTVL.